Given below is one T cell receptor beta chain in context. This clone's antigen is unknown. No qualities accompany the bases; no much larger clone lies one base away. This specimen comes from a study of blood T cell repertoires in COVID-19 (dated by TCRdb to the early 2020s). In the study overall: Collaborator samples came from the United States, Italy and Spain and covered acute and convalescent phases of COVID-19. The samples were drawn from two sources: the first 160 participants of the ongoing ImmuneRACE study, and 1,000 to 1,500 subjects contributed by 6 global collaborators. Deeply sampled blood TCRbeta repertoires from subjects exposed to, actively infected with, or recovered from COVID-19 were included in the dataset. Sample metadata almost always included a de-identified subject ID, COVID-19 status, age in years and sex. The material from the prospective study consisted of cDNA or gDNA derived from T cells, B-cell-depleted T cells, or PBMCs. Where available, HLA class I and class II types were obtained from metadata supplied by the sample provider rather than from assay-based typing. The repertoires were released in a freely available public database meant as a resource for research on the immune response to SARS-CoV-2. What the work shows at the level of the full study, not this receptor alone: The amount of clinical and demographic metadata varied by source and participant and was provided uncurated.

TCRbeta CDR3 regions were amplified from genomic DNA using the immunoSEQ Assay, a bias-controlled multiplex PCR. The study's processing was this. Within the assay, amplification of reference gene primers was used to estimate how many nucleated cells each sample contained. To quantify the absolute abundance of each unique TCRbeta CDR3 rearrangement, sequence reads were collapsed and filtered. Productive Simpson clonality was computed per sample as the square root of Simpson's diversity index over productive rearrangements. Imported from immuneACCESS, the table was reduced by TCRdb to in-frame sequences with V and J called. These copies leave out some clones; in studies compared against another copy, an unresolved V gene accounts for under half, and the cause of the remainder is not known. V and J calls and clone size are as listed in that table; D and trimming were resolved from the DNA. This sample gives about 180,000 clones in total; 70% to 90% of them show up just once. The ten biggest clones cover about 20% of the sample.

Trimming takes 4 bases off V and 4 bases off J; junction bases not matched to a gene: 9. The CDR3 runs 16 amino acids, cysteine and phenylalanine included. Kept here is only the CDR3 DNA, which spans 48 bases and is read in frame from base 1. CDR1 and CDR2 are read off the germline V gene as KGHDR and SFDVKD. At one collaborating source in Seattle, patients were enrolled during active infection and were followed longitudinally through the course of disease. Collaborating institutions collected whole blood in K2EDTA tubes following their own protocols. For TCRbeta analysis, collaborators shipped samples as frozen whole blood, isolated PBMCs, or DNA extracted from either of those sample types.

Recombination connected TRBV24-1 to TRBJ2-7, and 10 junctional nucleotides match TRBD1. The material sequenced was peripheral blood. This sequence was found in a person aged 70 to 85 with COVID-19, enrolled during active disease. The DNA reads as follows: TGTGCCACCAGTGACCCGAGACAGGGGGCGGGGTACGAGCAGTACTTC. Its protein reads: CATSDPRQGAGYEQYF.